The source of this T cell receptor beta chain is a study of monozygotic twins with inflammatory bowel disease. The V gene's germline CDR1 is SGHTA and CDR2 FQGNSA. The CDR3 is 16 residues long. TCRdb reprocessed the 5' RACE reads and keeps a single row for each CDR3 protein, giving no DNA. The sample table includes 330,000 or so distinct CDR3 sequences. This chain joins TRBV7-2 and TRBJ2-7; TCRdb calls TRBD2, which cannot be checked without DNA. Sequencing was carried out using blood. The clonotype originates from a human donor with ulcerative colitis or Crohn's disease, or a healthy co-twin of an affected twin (not recorded which). CDR3 residues: CASSPKGSGGAYEQYF.